This T cell receptor beta chain stems from a study of metastatic and nonmetastatic thyroid tumors. This CDR3 spans 15 amino acids. V dropped 4 bases and J dropped 0 bases, with 7 bases sitting between them. Germline CDR1 and CDR2: SEHNR and FQNEAQ (reference sequence). Authors' methods: Clinicopathological groups of papillary thyroid cancer showed CDR3 differences that were used to build a distant-metastasis classifier. TCRdb re-called the PCR reads through MiXCR. The V and J calls shown here were made by TCRdb, not taken from the authors' results. The sample includes about 64,000 clones, around 15% of them seen just once. No treatment of any kind had been given to any patient before thyroid surgery. This clone appeared many times. What it recognizes is unknown. Study-wide points: Within blood and tumor, benign nodules reportedly had significantly lower TCR beta diversity than malignant thyroid tumors did.

This sequence joins TRBV7-9 and TRBJ2-6; D is unclear. This TCR came from a male donor with papillary thyroid cancer or a benign thyroid nodule (not recorded which). Some clones in this sample may be carry-over from other donors' samples. Material for sequencing was blood. The CDR3 nucleotides are TGTGCCAGCAGCTGGCCCGACTCTGGGGCCAACGTCCTGACTTTC. This translates into CASSWPDSGANVLTF. Full variable domain (rest looked up from reference TRBV7-9 and TRBJ2-6): DTGVSQNPRHKITKRGQNVTFRCDPISEHNRLYWYRQTLGQGPEFLTYFQNEAQLEKSRLLSDRFSAERPKGSFSTLEIQRTEQGDSAMYLCASSWPDSGANVLTFGAGSRLTVL.